This T cell receptor beta chain was sequenced for a study of blood T cell repertoires in COVID-19. Measured with immunoSEQ multiplex PCR; TCRdb has only the in-frame clones, and not every one. Of about 350,000 clones listed, more than 75% are singletons. The V segment lost 1 base and the J segment 0 bases; nucleotides outside the gene matches: 1. Looked up from germline, CDR1 is LGHNT and CDR2 is FRNRAP. This CDR3 region has 15 residues. Sequencing input: PBMCs or T cells enriched from blood (not recorded which). The clonotype originates from a woman between 25 and 40 years old who had recovered from COVID-19. V gene TRBV12-5 combines with J gene TRBJ1-2, with 8 bases lining up with TRBD1. The CDR3 sequence: CASGLATGANYGYTF. The CDR3 DNA is TGTGCTAGTGGTTTGGCGACAGGGGCTAACTATGGCTACACCTTC.